A single T cell receptor beta chain is shown here with its context. Combining a sample-barcoded 5' primer with a J-beta primer mix, a second PCR ran for roughly 7 to 12 cycles. Each TCR beta cDNA got a 12-nucleotide random molecular identifier. TCRdb passed the 5' RACE reads through MiXCR, listing each CDR3 protein once. Of some 730,000 distinct CDR3 sequences listed, roughly 20% are singletons. This entry comes from a study of blood T cells in healthy people across ages. Looking at the study overall: Capturing about one barcoded beta molecule per two T cells was achieved by template switching.

Per individual sample, total RNA of at least 6 micrograms was extracted. Germline V gene sequence: CDR1 DFQATT, CDR2 SNEGSKA (reference sequence). The CDR3 extends over 13 amino acids. The V end lost 2 bases, the J end lost 5 bases, and 10 bases lay between the germline ends. The clonotype originates from a man aged 65-85 years in good health. The chain links TRBV20-1 to TRBJ2-1; a possible D gene is TRBD2 (5 bases). Sequences were obtained from blood. The CDR3: CSARRGRDNEQFF. CDR3 sequence (DNA): TGCAGTGCTAGACGGGGTCGAGACAATGAGCAGTTCTTC.